This entry concerns a single T cell receptor beta chain. Its antigen is as yet unknown. Clones were sequenced by immunoSEQ multiplex PCR, and TCRdb holds only the in-frame ones, with some missing. The repertoire includes 45,000 to 60,000 clones, about four fifths of them detected once, and around 1.9% sits in the top ten. This sample was included in a study of OX40 agonist ivuxolimab in advanced cancers. Study-wide results and limits: Nonresponders, in some cases, also had low normalized T-cell clonal expansion.

The CDR3 runs to 13 residues. The germline V and J ends were trimmed by 4 bases and 9 bases, with 13 bases remaining between them. Germline V gene data show CDR1 as SGHTA and CDR2 as FQGTGA. Systemic immunosuppression or a history of autoimmune disease excluded patients. The specimen comprised CD4+ or CD8+ T cells sorted from blood, sampled in a trial of the OX40 agonist ivuxolimab. This sequence joins TRBV7-3 and TRBJ2-1; D call uncertain. The TCR sequence derives from an adult with an advanced solid tumor such as melanoma, head and neck, liver or kidney cancer. The CDR3 reads CASSSRPLSEQFF. The CDR3 DNA sequence: TGTGCCAGCAGCTCGCGACCCCTGTCTGAGCAGTTCTTC.